This entry lists 32 T cell receptor beta chains sequenced from one sample in a study of T cell responses to AZD1222 COVID-19 vaccine. Measured with immunoSEQ multiplex PCR; TCRdb has only the in-frame clones, and not every one. This table has approximately 120,000 clones, roughly nine tenths appearing once. Sequencing was performed on peripheral blood, taken on day 0 of AZD1222 vaccination. These receptors all stem from an adult in good health.

The J gene is TRBJ2-1, the V gene TRBV7-9, with no clear D. Trimming cost V 1 base and J 8 bases, with 12 bases left between them. Looked up from germline, CDR1 is SEHNR and CDR2 is FQNEAQ (reference sequence). This CDR3 is 14 amino acids long. The CDR3: CASSLGIAWDEQFF. CDR3 nucleotide sequence: TGTGCCAGCAGCTTAGGGATAGCTTGGGATGAGCAGTTCTTC.

The chain couples TRBV10-3 to TRBJ2-7; 8 nucleotides align to TRBD1. CDR1 and CDR2 from the germline V gene are ENHRY and SYGVKD. V was pared by 4 bases and J by 5 bases, with 4 bases of the junction left unmatched. The CDR3 covers 13 residues. The CDR3 here is CAISGQGAHEQYF. The CDR3 nucleotides are TGTGCCATCAGTGGTCAGGGGGCCCACGAGCAGTACTTC.

The chain is built from TRBV18 and TRBJ2-5; 10 bases match TRBD2. The germline V gene encodes CDR1 KGHSH and CDR2 LQKENI. Germline trimming cut 5 bases from V and 5 bases from J; bases unmatched to any gene: 14. This CDR3 is built from 17 residues. The CDR3 DNA reads as TGTGCCAGCTCAGGTGCTAGCGGGAGTGTGTTTGCGGAGACCCAGTACTTC. Its translation: CASSGASGSVFAETQYF.

The chain is built from TRBV20-1 and TRBJ2-1; 15 nucleotides agree with TRBD2. The CDR3 spans 16 residues. CDR1 is DFQATT, CDR2 SNEGSKA, per germline (reference sequence). V was clipped by 3 bases and J by 6 bases; unmatched bases: 6. CDR3 in DNA: TGCAGTGCTAGTAGACCGGGACTAGCGGGAGGCAATGAGCAGTTCTTC. This sequence encodes CSASRPGLAGGNEQFF.

This chain joins TRBV20-1 and TRBJ2-1; 7 positions agree with TRBD2. CDR3 size: 18 residues. The V gene end was trimmed by 3 bases and the J gene end by 4 bases; junction bases not matched to a gene: 18. Germline-derived CDR1 and CDR2 are DFQATT and SNEGSKA (reference sequence). For the CDR3, the DNA is TGCAGTGCTAGTCGCCTAGCGGCAATATTACAATCATACAATGAGCAGTTCTTC. It specifies CSASRLAAILQSYNEQFF.

V and J are TRBV25-1 and TRBJ2-6; D might be TRBD2 (6 bases). This CDR3 has 16 amino acids. V was shortened by 1 base and J by 2 bases, with 9 bases between the two germline ends. The germline CDR1 and CDR2 sequences are MGHDK and SYGVNS. The CDR3 nucleotides read TGTGCCAGCAGTGAATCTGGAGGGACTGGGGCCAACGTCCTGACTTTC. Translated: CASSESGGTGANVLTF.

The table lists this clone with a few counts. One end of the junction does not line up with germline, which may come from a read error. J is TRBJ1-1 and V is TRBV7-2; D is unresolved. The germline V gene has CDR1 SGHTA and CDR2 FQGNSA. The CDR3 runs 15 residues. The CDR3 nucleotides read TGTGCCAGCAGCCAAACGGGGTCTGGGAACCCTGAAGCTTTCTTT. This encodes CASSQTGSGNPEAFF. Variable domain in full (rest from reference TRBV7-2 and TRBJ1-1): GAGVSQSPSNKVTEKGKDVELRCDPISGHTALYWYRQSLGQGLEFLIYFQGNSAPDKSGLPSDRFSAERTGGSVSTLTIQRTQQEDSAVYLCASSQTGSGNPEAFFGQGTRLTVV.

V is TRBV6-5 and J is TRBJ2-1; 9 nucleotides align to TRBD1. This CDR3 contains 14 residues. The germline V gene encodes CDR1 MNHEY and CDR2 SVGAGI. The V segment lost 10 bases and the J segment 5 bases; nucleotides outside the gene matches: 9. The CDR3 DNA follows: TGTGCCACCCTGATGAGACAGGGGGACAATGAGCAGTTCTTC. Translation: CATLMRQGDNEQFF.

This clone was detected once. The gene calls are TRBV12-3 or TRBV12-4 and TRBJ2-3; D gene ambiguous. Trimming left V 3 bases short and J 4 bases short, with 8 bases between. The CDR3 spans 13 residues. The CDR3 spells CASSFLGADTQYF. CDR3 in DNA: TGTGCCAGCAGTTTTCTTGGAGCAGATACGCAGTATTTT.

V and J are TRBV9 and TRBJ2-7; possibly TRBD1 for D (6 bases). Deletions cut 6 bases from V and 6 bases from J, with 22 bases between. Germline assignment: CDR1 SGDLS and CDR2 YYNGEE. The CDR3 is 15 residues long. CDR3 loop: CASTPGDARGGEQYF. Written as DNA, the CDR3 is TGTGCCAGCACCCCAGGGGACGCCCGAGGAGGCGAGCAGTACTTC.

The CDR3 bases are TGTGCCAGCAGCCAAGCTGGTAGGGCCTATGGCTACACCTTC. Residues: CASSQAGRAYGYTF. The V gene is TRBV3-1 (or the pseudogene TRBV3-2), the J gene TRBJ1-2; D unclear. Trimming removed 1 base at V and 4 bases at J, with 10 bases between. This CDR3 spans 14 amino acids. Germline values: CDR1 LGHDT, CDR2 YNNKEL (reference sequence).

The rearrangement links TRBV5-1 to TRBJ2-1; D gene ambiguous. CDR1 is SGHRS and CDR2 is YFSETQ in the germline V gene. V was clipped by 4 bases and J by 0 bases, with 11 bases between them. CDR3 length equals 15 residues. This chain's CDR3 is CASSRSLSSYNEQFF. The CDR3 DNA is TGCGCCAGCAGCAGATCACTAAGCTCCTACAATGAGCAGTTCTTC. Variable domain in full (rest from reference TRBV5-1 and TRBJ2-1): KAGVTQTPRYLIKTRGQQVTLSCSPISGHRSVSWYQQTPGQGLQFLFEYFSETQRNKGNFPGRFSGRQFSNSRSEMNVSTLELGDSALYLCASSRSLSSYNEQFFGPGTRLTVL.

The gene calls are TRBV18 and TRBJ1-1; the match to TRBD1 covers 9 bases. The CDR3 extends over 14 amino acids. Germline V CDR1 and CDR2: KGHSH, LQKENI. V was pared by 4 bases and J by 2 bases, with 2 bases of the junction left unmatched. The CDR3 bases are TGTGCCAGCTCACGGACAGGGGCTAACACTGAAGCTTTCTTT. As protein: CASSRTGANTEAFF.

The chain carries TRBV9 and TRBJ1-2; 7 bases are a match to TRBD1. The V and J ends lost 0 bases and 5 bases, in that order; junction bases with no gene match: 7. CDR1 and CDR2 (germline): SGDLS, YYNGEE. The CDR3 loop spans 15 amino acids. This CDR3 reads CASSVGYRGGYGYTF. DNA for the CDR3: TGTGCCAGCAGCGTAGGGTACAGGGGCGGGTATGGCTACACCTTC.

This clone was recorded once. The V call is TRBV30, the J call TRBJ1-4; no clear D gene. The V end was cut by 3 bases, the J end by 0 bases, with 8 bases between. Per the germline V gene, CDR1 is GTSNPN and CDR2 is SVGIG (reference sequence). The CDR3 length is 14 residues. The CDR3: CAWSPIATNEKLFF. The CDR3 bases are TGTGCCTGGAGCCCAATCGCAACTAATGAAAAACTGTTTTTT.

J is TRBJ1-2 and V is TRBV9; D is possibly TRBD1 (5 bases). Germline V lookup: CDR1 SGDLS, CDR2 YYNGEE. CDR3 length equals 12 residues. The V gene lost 3 bases and the J gene lost 4 bases, with 7 bases spanning the gap. CDR3 DNA sequence: TGTGCCAGCAGCGCAGGGACCTATGGCTACACCTTC. It yields the protein CASSAGTYGYTF.

This chain joins TRBV5-1 and TRBJ2-1; no clear D gene. The CDR3 loop spans 16 amino acids. V was clipped by 0 bases and J by 0 bases, with 10 bases between them. From germline, CDR1 is SGHRS and CDR2 YFSETQ. The CDR3 region has the DNA TGCGCCAGCAGCTTGGAGGGCTCGAGCTCCTACAATGAGCAGTTCTTC. It yields the protein CASSLEGSSSYNEQFF.

Here the CDR3 reads CASSLRQGARGETQYF. CDR3 DNA: TGTGCCAGCAGCTTACGGCAGGGAGCAAGGGGGGAGACCCAGTACTTC. The V gene is TRBV11-1, the J gene TRBJ2-5; a weak D match, TRBD1 (6 bases). The germline V gene has CDR1 SGHAT and CDR2 FQDESV (reference sequence). This CDR3 region has 16 residues. Trimming pared 2 bases from V and 5 bases from J, leaving 18 bases between.

As for this clone: Germline is not matched at one junction end, which may reflect a read error. This chain uses TRBV5-4 with TRBJ2-2; 10 bases are a match to TRBD2. Germline lookup yields CDR1 SGHNT and CDR2 YYREEE (reference sequence). This CDR3 is 16 amino acids long. CDR3 bases: TGTGCCGGCAGTTATAGCGGGAGGCCTAACACCGGGGAGCTGTTTTTT. Amino acids: CAGSYSGRPNTGELFF.

Comment on this clone: Different DNA sequences within this sample yield the same CDR3. The chain joins TRBV3-1 (or the pseudogene TRBV3-2) to TRBJ1-1; D is unclear. This CDR3 is built from 14 residues. Trimming removed 4 bases at V and 2 bases at J, with 11 bases between. Per germline, CDR1 LGHDT and CDR2 YNNKEL (reference sequence). DNA of the CDR3: TGTGCCAGCAGCCTGCTCGGAGTTAACACTGAAGCTTTCTTT. It is translated as CASSLLGVNTEAFF.

The chain is built from TRBV7-9 and TRBJ1-1; a weak D match, TRBD1 (5 bases). The CDR3 extends over 14 amino acids. V was pared by 5 bases and J by 1 base, with 11 bases between. From germline, CDR1 is SEHNR and CDR2 FQNEAQ (reference sequence). The CDR3 sequence is CASSPPGTNTEAFF. In DNA, the CDR3 is TGTGCCAGCAGCCCTCCCGGGACGAACACTGAAGCTTTCTTT.

This chain links TRBV5-1 with TRBJ2-1; the D is unclear. V was trimmed by 0 bases and J by 7 bases, leaving 14 bases between them. CDR1 SGHRS and CDR2 YFSETQ come from the germline V gene. This CDR3 contains 15 residues. CDR3 in DNA: TGCGCCAGCAGCTTGGGCTCTTCAAAAGGAAATGAGCAGTTCTTC. This encodes CASSLGSSKGNEQFF.

J is TRBJ2-3 and V is TRBV4-3, with D maybe TRBD1 (5 bases). Trimming took off 4 bases at V and 1 base at J, with 9 bases between the two ends. This CDR3 region has 14 residues. Germline CDR1 LGHNA, CDR2 YSLEER. The CDR3 reads CASSRLGGTDTQYF. The CDR3 nucleotides are TGCGCCAGCAGCCGGTTAGGGGGCACAGATACGCAGTATTTT.

V is TRBV5-1 and J is TRBJ2-7; D is uncertain. Deletions cut 4 bases from V and 2 bases from J, with 16 bases between. CDR1 and CDR2 from the germline V gene are SGHRS and YFSETQ. The CDR3 runs to 15 residues. CDR3 nucleotide sequence: TGCGCCAGCAGCCCGGGTGCCACCGACACCTACGAGCAGTACTTC. Amino acid sequence: CASSPGATDTYEQYF. The variable domain in full, with the rest retrieved from reference TRBV5-1 and TRBJ2-7, is KAGVTQTPRYLIKTRGQQVTLSCSPISGHRSVSWYQQTPGQGLQFLFEYFSETQRNKGNFPGRFSGRQFSNSRSEMNVSTLELGDSALYLCASSPGATDTYEQYFGPGTRLTVT.

This rearrangement joins TRBV3-1 (or the pseudogene TRBV3-2) to TRBJ1-1, with 10 bases that match TRBD1. Germline trimming cut 5 bases from V and 5 bases from J; bases unmatched to any gene: 11. This CDR3 has 16 residues. Germline-derived CDR1 and CDR2 are LGHDT and YNNKEL (reference sequence). The CDR3 here is CASSKWAGTGDTEAFF. The CDR3 region has the DNA TGTGCCAGCAGCAAATGGGCAGGGACAGGGGATACTGAAGCTTTCTTT.

In this sample, this clone is medium-sized. This chain joins TRBV7-9 and TRBJ1-6; 11 bases map to TRBD1. Germline V lookup: CDR1 SEHNR, CDR2 FQNEAQ (reference sequence). Trimming removed 5 bases from V and 10 bases from J; junction bases left unmatched: 4. This CDR3 has 14 residues. The CDR3 protein is CASSKGQGGSPLHF. CDR3 coding DNA: TGTGCCAGCAGCAAGGGACAGGGGGGCTCACCCCTCCACTTT.

This clone appeared a single time. CDR3 bases: TGTGCCTGGAAAAGGGGGCCGGAAAGCTATGGCTACACCTTC. This encodes CAWKRGPESYGYTF. The chain recombines TRBV30 with TRBJ1-2; 7 positions agree with TRBD1. The length of the CDR3 is 14 residues. Per the germline V gene, CDR1 is GTSNPN and CDR2 is SVGIG (reference sequence). V shed 4 bases, J shed 4 bases, and the junction held 9 bases outside the gene matches.

This clone was seen once. The genes are TRBV7-2 and TRBJ2-7; D not resolved. Trimming cost V 8 bases and J 5 bases, with 13 bases left between them. This CDR3 contains 12 residues. Germline-derived CDR1 and CDR2 are SGHTA and FQGNSA. The CDR3 region has the DNA TGTGCCAGCGGATTTGAAGGCCACGAGCAGTACTTC. Translated, it gives CASGFEGHEQYF.

The V gene is TRBV6-5, the J gene TRBJ1-3; tentatively, D is TRBD1 (6 bases). The germline gives CDR1 MNHEY, CDR2 SVGAGI. Trimming left V 6 bases short and J 2 bases short, with 11 bases between. CDR3 length: 14 amino acids. The CDR3 region has the DNA TGTGCCAGCAGGCAAGGACAGACTGGAAACACCATATATTTT. Its translation is CASRQGQTGNTIYF.

This clone has just a few counts. The chain uses TRBV7-9 and TRBJ2-1; TRBD2 is a possible D gene (6 bases). Trimming stripped 6 bases from V and 8 bases from J, with 23 bases between. Germline V gene lookup returns CDR1 SEHNR and CDR2 FQNEAQ (reference sequence). This CDR3 has 16 amino acids. CDR3: CASRPNLAPLVDEQFF. For the CDR3, the DNA is TGTGCCAGCAGACCGAACCTAGCGCCATTGGTCGATGAGCAGTTCTTC.

This clone has more than one count but fewer than ten. The chain recombines TRBV10-3 with TRBJ1-1; TRBD1 agrees at 7 bases. The trim removed 6 bases at V and 5 bases at J, leaving 9 bases unmatched. The CDR3 runs to 14 residues. Germline CDR1 ENHRY, CDR2 SYGVKD. CDR3 DNA sequence: TGTGCCATCAGAAACAGGGGACCGGAGACTGAAGCTTTCTTT. Translated: CAIRNRGPETEAFF.

The J gene is TRBJ2-7, the V gene TRBV18; no clear D gene. The CDR3 length is 12 residues. V lost 5 bases and J 0 bases, leaving 5 bases between the germline ends. CDR1 is KGHSH and CDR2 is LQKENI in the germline V gene. CDR3 amino acids: CASSRSSYEQYF. In nucleotides, the CDR3 is TGTGCCAGCTCAAGGAGCTCCTACGAGCAGTACTTC.